These 8 T cell receptor beta chains came from one sample sequenced in a study of CD8 T cells in Susac syndrome. After extraction with the RNeasy kit, roughly 0.45 to 1 ug of the RNA was reverse transcribed using random hexamers. MiXCR, run by TCRdb on the immunoSEQ multiplex PCR reads, gives a single entry per CDR3 protein. The table includes 180,000 or so distinct CDR3 sequences, about 94% detected once. The specimen was CD4+ T cells from PBMCs. The receptors come from a human donor in good health.

CDR3 in amino acids: CAISSGVDNEQFF. CDR3 DNA: TGTGCCATATCCAGCGGGGTTGACAATGAGCAGTTCTTC. The chain joins TRBV3-1 to TRBJ2-1; 7 bases fit TRBD2. Germline V gives CDR1 LGHDT, CDR2 YNNKEL (reference sequence). Trimming cost V 10 bases and J 5 bases; bases outside gene matches: 8. CDR3 length: 13 amino acids.

V and J are TRBV29-1 and TRBJ2-3, with 12 bases lining up with TRBD2. The CDR3 covers 15 residues. Germline CDR1 SQVTM, CDR2 ANQGSEA. With V trimmed by 1 base and J by 3 bases, 2 bases remained unmatched. The CDR3 spells CSVEGTSGETDTQYF. In nucleotides, the CDR3 is TGCAGCGTTGAAGGGACTAGCGGGGAGACAGATACGCAGTATTTT.

The chain combines TRBV3-1 with TRBJ1-2, with no clear D. The germline V and J ends were trimmed by 4 bases and 3 bases, with 18 bases remaining between them. The CDR3 contains 16 residues. CDR1 is LGHDT and CDR2 is YNNKEL in the germline V gene (reference sequence). The CDR3 here is CASSPAVGKNHYGYTF. The CDR3 bases are TGTGCCAGCAGCCCCGCGGTCGGGAAAAACCACTATGGCTACACCTTC.

The J gene is TRBJ2-5, the V gene TRBV12-3 or TRBV12-4; the D gene is possibly TRBD1 (6 bases). V was clipped by 6 bases and J by 5 bases, with 13 bases between them. This CDR3 has 13 amino acids. CDR3 amino acids: CASSTLGAETQYF. The DNA of the CDR3 is TGTGCCAGCAGCACCTTGGGGGCTGAGACCCAGTACTTC.

The CDR3 is CASRPMGGETQYF. CDR3 nucleotides: TGTGCCAGCAGGCCTATGGGAGGAGAGACCCAGTACTTC. The genes are TRBV2 and TRBJ2-5; TRBD2 might be the D (6 bases). V gave up 6 bases and J gave up 4 bases, with 12 bases separating them. This CDR3 contains 13 residues. Germline assignment: CDR1 SNHLY and CDR2 FYNNEI. The entire variable domain, with the rest obtained from reference TRBV2 and TRBJ2-5, is as follows: EPEVTQTPSHQVTQMGQEVILRCVPISNHLYFYWYRQILGQKVEFLVSFYNNEISEKSEIFDDQFSVERPDGSNFTLKIRSTKLEDSAMYFCASRPMGGETQYFGPGTRLLVL.

This clonotype was found once. The chain employs TRBV12-3 or TRBV12-4 and TRBJ2-7, with unresolved D. V lost 3 bases and J lost 6, with 12 bases in between. The CDR3 sequence is 13 residues long. CDR3 sequence reads: CASSFQPFSEQYF. The CDR3 DNA follows: TGTGCCAGCAGTTTTCAGCCGTTCTCCGAGCAGTACTTC.

The rearrangement uses TRBV9 and TRBJ2-3, with 12 bases lining up with TRBD2. Germline values: CDR1 SGDLS, CDR2 YYNGEE. The ends lost 4 bases at V and 4 bases at J; junction bases unmatched: 10. The CDR3 runs to 17 residues. The CDR3 sequence is CASSPPGLAGWADTQYF. CDR3 coding DNA: TGTGCCAGCAGCCCACCCGGACTAGCGGGGTGGGCAGATACGCAGTATTTT. Filled out from reference TRBV9 and TRBJ2-3, the complete variable domain reads DSGVTQTPKHLITATGQRVTLRCSPRSGDLSVYWYQQSLDQGLQFLIQYYNGEERAKGNILERFSAQQFPDLHSELNLSSLELGDSALYFCASSPPGLAGWADTQYFGPGTRLTVL.

The chain uses TRBV25-1 and TRBJ2-7; no clear D. Looked up from germline, CDR1 is MGHDK and CDR2 is SYGVNS. The germline V and J ends were trimmed by 1 base and 2 bases, with 15 bases remaining between them. CDR3 length equals 16 residues. The CDR3 region has the DNA TGTGCCAGCAGTGAATTTGAGATCGTATCCCCCTACGAGCAGTACTTC. Its protein is CASSEFEIVSPYEQYF.